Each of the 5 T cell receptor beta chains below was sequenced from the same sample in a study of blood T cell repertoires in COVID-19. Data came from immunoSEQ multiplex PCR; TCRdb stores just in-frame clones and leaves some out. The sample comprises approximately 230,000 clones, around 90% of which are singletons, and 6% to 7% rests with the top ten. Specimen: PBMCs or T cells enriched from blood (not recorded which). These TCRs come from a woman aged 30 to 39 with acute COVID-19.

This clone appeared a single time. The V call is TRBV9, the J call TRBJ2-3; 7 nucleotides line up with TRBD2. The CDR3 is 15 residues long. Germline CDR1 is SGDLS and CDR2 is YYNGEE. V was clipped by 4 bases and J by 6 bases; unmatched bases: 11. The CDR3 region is CASSMAGVREDTQYF. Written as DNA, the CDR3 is TGTGCCAGCAGCATGGCGGGGGTACGGGAGGATACGCAGTATTTT.

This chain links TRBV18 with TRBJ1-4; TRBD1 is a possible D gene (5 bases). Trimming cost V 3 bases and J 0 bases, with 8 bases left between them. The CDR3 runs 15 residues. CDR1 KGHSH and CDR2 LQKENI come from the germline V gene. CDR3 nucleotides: TGTGCCAGCTCACCGGACACTGCAACTAATGAAAAACTGTTTTTT. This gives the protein CASSPDTATNEKLFF.

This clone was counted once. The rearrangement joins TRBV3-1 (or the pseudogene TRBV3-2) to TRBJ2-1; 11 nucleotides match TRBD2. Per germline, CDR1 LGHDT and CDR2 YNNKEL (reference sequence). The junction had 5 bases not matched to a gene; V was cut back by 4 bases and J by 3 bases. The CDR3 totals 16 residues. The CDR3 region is CASSREGLAVYNEQFF. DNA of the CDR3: TGTGCCAGCAGCCGAGAGGGACTAGCGGTCTACAATGAGCAGTTCTTC.

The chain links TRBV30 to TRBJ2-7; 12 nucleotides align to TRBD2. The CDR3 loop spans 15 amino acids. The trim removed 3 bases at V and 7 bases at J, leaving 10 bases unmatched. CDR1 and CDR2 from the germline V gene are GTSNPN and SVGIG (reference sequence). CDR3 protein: CAWSVRLAGVREQYF. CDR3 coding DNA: TGTGCCTGGAGCGTCAGACTAGCGGGGGTTCGTGAGCAGTACTTC.

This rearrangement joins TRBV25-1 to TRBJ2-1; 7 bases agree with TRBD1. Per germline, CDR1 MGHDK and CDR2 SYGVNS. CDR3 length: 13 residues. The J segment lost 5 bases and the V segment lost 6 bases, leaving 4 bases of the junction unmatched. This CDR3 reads CASRGTADNEQFF. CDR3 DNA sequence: TGTGCCAGCAGAGGGACAGCTGACAATGAGCAGTTCTTC.